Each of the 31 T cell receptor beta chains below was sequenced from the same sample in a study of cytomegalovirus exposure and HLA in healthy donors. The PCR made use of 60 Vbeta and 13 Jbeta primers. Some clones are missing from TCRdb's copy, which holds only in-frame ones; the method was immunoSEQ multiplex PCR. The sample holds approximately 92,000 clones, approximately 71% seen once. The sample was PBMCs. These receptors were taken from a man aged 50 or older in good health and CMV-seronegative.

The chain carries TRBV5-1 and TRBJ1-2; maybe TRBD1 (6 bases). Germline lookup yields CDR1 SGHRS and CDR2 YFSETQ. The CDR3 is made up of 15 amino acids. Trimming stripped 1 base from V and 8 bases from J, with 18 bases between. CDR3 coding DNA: TGCGCCAGCAGCTTGTTGGGGGCGCAGTCAGGCGGCTACACCTTC. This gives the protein CASSLLGAQSGGYTF. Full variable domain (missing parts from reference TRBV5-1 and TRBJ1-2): KAGVTQTPRYLIKTRGQQVTLSCSPISGHRSVSWYQQTPGQGLQFLFEYFSETQRNKGNFPGRFSGRQFSNSRSEMNVSTLELGDSALYLCASSLLGAQSGGYTFGSGTRLTVV.

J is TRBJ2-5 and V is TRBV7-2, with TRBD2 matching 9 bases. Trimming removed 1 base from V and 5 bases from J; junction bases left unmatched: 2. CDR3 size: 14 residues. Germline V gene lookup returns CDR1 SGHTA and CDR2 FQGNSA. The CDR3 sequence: CASSLGTSVETQYF. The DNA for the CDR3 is TGTGCCAGCAGCTTAGGGACTAGCGTGGAGACCCAGTACTTC.

The CDR3 nucleotides read TGTGCCAGCAGCCTTCAGGGGGAGGCTCTCCAAGAGACCCAGTACTTC. Translation gives CASSLQGEALQETQYF. V gene TRBV14 combines with J gene TRBJ2-5; D might be TRBD1 (7 bases). The CDR3 loop spans 16 amino acids. V was shortened by 4 bases and J by 1 base, with 16 bases between the two germline ends. The germline gives CDR1 SGHDN, CDR2 FVKESK.

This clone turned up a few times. CDR3 nucleotides: TGTGCTAGCAGCTCTTCCGCGGGCCCGATCTCGAGTGAGCAGTACGTC. Its protein is CASSSSAGPISSEQYV. The chain carries TRBV7-7 and TRBJ2-7; D possibly corresponds to TRBD2 (5 bases). Looked up from germline, CDR1 is SSHAT and CDR2 is FNYEAQ (reference sequence). CDR3 length: 16 residues.

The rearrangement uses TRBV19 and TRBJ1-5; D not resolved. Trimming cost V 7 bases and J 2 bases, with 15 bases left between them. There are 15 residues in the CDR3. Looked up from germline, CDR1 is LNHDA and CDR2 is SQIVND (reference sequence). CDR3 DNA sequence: TGTGCCAGTACCGGGAGGAGGGTGGGCAATCAGCCCCAGCATTTT. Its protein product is CASTGRRVGNQPQHF.

DNA of the CDR3: TGCGCCAGCAGCTCCGGACTAGCTGACGACGATGAGCAGTTCTTC. As protein: CASSSGLADDDEQFF. The chain carries TRBV5-1 and TRBJ2-1; 8 bases are a match to TRBD2. This CDR3 comprises 15 residues. Germline assignment: CDR1 SGHRS and CDR2 YFSETQ. The V gene end was trimmed by 3 bases and the J gene end by 8 bases; junction bases not matched to a gene: 10. Full variable domain (rest looked up from reference TRBV5-1 and TRBJ2-1): KAGVTQTPRYLIKTRGQQVTLSCSPISGHRSVSWYQQTPGQGLQFLFEYFSETQRNKGNFPGRFSGRQFSNSRSEMNVSTLELGDSALYLCASSSGLADDDEQFFGPGTRLTVL.

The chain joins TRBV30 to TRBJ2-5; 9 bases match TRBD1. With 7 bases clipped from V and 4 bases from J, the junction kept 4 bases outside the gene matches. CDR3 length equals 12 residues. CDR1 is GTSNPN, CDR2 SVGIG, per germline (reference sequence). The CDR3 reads CAYDRGGETQYF. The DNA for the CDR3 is TGTGCCTATGACAGGGGGGGAGAGACCCAGTACTTC.

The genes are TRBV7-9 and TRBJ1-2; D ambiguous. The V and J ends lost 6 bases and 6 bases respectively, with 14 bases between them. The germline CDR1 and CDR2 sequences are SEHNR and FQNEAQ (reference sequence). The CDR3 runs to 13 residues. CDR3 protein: CASSPGVHHGYTF. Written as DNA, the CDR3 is TGTGCCAGCAGTCCCGGGGTTCACCATGGCTACACCTTC.

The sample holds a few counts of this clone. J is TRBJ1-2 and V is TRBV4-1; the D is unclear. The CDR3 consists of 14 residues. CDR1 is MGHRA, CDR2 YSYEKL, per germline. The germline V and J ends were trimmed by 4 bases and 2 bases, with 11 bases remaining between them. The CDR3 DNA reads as TGCGCCAGCAGCCGACAAGACACGAACTATGGCTACACCTTC. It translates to CASSRQDTNYGYTF.

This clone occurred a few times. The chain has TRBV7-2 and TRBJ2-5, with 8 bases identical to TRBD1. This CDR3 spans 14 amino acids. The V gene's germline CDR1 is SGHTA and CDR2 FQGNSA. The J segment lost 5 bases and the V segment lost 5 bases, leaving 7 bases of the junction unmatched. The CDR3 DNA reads TGTGCCAGCAGCGCACGACAGGGGATGGAGACCCAGTACTTC. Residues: CASSARQGMETQYF. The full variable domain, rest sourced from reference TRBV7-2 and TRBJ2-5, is GAGVSQSPSNKVTEKGKDVELRCDPISGHTALYWYRQSLGQGLEFLIYFQGNSAPDKSGLPSDRFSAERTGGSVSTLTIQRTQQEDSAVYLCASSARQGMETQYFGPGTRLLVL.

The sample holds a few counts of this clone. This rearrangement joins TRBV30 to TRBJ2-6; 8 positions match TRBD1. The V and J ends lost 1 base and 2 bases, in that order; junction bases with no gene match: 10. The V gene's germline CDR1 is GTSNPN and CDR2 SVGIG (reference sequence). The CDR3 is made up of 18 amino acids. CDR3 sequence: CAWSGEGQGNPGANVLTF. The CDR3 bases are TGTGCCTGGAGTGGGGAAGGACAGGGAAACCCTGGGGCCAACGTCCTGACTTTC.

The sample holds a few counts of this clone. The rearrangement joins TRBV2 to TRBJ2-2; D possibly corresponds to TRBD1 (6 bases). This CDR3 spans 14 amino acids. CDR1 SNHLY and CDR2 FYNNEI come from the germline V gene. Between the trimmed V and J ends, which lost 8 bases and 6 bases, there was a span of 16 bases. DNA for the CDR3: TGTGCCAGCCTCCAGGACAGCGGCGCCGGGGAGCTGTTTTTT. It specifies CASLQDSGAGELFF.

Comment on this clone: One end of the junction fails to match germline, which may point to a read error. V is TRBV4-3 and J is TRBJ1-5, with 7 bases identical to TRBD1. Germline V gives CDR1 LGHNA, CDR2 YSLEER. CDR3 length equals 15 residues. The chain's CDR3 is CASSQAAGGNRPQHF. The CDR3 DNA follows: TGCGCCAGCAGCCAAGCTGCAGGGGGGAATCGGCCCCAGCATTTT.

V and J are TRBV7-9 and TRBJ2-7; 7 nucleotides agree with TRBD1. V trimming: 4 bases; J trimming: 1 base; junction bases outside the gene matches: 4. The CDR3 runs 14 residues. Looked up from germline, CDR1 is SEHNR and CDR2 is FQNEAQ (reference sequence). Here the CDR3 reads CASSSRQGSYEQYF. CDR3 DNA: TGTGCCAGCAGCTCACGACAGGGATCCTACGAGCAGTACTTC.

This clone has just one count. CDR3 DNA sequence: TGTGCCAGCAGCAACGGACACGCAACTAATGAAAAACTGTTTTTT. Translating gives CASSNGHATNEKLFF. The chain is built from TRBV7-2 and TRBJ1-4; D may be TRBD1 (5 bases). The germline V gene encodes CDR1 SGHTA and CDR2 FQGNSA. With 5 bases removed from V and 0 bases from J, the gap between germline ends came to 10 bases. The CDR3 is 15 residues long.

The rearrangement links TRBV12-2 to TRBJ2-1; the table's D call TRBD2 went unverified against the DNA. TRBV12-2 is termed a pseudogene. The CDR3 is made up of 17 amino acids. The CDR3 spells CASRPAGYRSSYNEQFF. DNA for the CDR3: TGTGCAAGTCGCCCAGCCGGCTATAGGAGCTCCTACAATGAGCAGTTCTTC.

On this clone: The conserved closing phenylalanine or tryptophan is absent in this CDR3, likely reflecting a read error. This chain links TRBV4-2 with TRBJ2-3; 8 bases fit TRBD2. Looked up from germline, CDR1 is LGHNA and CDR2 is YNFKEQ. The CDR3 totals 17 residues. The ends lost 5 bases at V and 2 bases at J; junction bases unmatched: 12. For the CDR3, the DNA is TGTGCCAGCAGCGTTCGCACCGGGAGGGCCCTCACAGATACGCAGTATGTT. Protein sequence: CASSVRTGRALTDTQYV.

The CDR3 spells CAGTGYEQYV. For the CDR3, the DNA is TGCGCCGGCACAGGGTACGAGCAGTACGTC. The chain has TRBV10-1 and TRBJ2-7, with D possibly matching TRBD1 (6 bases). The CDR3 is made up of 10 amino acids. Trimming shortened V by 11 bases and J by 4 bases, and 9 bases separated the two germline ends. Germline CDR1 WNHNN, CDR2 SYGVQD (reference sequence).

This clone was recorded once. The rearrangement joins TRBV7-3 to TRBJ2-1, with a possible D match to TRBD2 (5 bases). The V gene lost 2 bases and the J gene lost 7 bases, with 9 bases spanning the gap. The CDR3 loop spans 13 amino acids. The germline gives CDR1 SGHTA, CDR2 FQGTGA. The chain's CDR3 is CASSLEGSNEQFF. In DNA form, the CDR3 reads TGTGCCAGCAGCTTAGAGGGCTCAAATGAGCAGTTCTTC.

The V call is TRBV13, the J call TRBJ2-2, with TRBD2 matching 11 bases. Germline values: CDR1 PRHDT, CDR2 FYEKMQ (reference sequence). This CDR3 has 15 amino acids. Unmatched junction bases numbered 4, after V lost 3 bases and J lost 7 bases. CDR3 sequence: CASSFSGGAVGELFF. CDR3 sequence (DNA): TGTGCCAGCAGCTTTAGCGGGGGGGCTGTCGGGGAGCTGTTTTTT.

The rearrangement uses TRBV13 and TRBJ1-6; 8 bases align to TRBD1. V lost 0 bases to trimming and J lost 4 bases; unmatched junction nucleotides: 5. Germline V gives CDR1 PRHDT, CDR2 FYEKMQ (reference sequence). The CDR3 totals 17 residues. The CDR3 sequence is CASSLGGDRGYNSPLHF. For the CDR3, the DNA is TGTGCCAGCAGCTTAGGTGGAGACAGGGGTTATAATTCACCCCTCCACTTT.

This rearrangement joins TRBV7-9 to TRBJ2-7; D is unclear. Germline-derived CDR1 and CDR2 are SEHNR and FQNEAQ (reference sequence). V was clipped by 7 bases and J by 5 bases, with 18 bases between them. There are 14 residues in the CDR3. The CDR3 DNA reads TGTGCCAGCACAAGACTCGGTCTTTTCCACGAGCAGTACTTC. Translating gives CASTRLGLFHEQYF.

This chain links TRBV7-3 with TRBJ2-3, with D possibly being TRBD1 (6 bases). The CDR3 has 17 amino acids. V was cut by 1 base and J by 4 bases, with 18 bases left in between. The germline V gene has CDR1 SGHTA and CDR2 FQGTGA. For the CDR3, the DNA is TGTGCCAGCAGCTTAAGGGGCGACAGGTACGGCGCAGATACGCAGTATTTT. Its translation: CASSLRGDRYGADTQYF.

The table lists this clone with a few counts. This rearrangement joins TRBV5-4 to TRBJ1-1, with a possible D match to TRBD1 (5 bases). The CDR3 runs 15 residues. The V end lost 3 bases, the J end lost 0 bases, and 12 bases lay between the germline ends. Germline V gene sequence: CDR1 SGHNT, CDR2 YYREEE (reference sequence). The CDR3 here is CASSYEQVMNTEAFF. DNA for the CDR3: TGTGCCAGCAGCTACGAACAGGTGATGAACACTGAAGCTTTCTTT.

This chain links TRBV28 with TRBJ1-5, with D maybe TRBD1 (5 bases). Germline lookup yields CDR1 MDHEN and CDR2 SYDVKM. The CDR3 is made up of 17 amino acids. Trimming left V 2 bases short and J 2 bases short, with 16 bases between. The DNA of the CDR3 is TGTGCCAGCAGTTTAGCCCGCAGGGCCGGCGGCAATCAGCCCCAGCATTTT. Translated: CASSLARRAGGNQPQHF.

CDR3 bases: TGTGCCAGCAGCTTACGTGCGGGGGAAACAGATACGCAGTATTTT. It codes for CASSLRAGETDTQYF. The V call is TRBV7-2, the J call TRBJ2-3, with 7 bases identical to TRBD2. Germline assignment: CDR1 SGHTA and CDR2 FQGNSA. V dropped 2 bases and J dropped 3; count of bases not matched to a gene: 5. This CDR3 spans 15 amino acids.

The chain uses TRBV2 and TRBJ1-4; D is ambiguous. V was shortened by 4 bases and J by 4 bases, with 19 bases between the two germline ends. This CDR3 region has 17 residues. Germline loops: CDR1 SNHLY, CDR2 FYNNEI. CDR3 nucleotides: TGTGCCAGCAGTGGACAACCGGGGTCCGTGAATAATGAAAAACTGTTTTTT. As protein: CASSGQPGSVNNEKLFF.

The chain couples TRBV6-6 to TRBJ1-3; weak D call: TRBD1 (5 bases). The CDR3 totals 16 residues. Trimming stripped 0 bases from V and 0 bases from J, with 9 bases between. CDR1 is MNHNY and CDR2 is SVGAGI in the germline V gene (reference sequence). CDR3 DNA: TGTGCCAGCAGTTACTCGAGACAGTCCTCTGGAAACACCATATATTTT. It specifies CASSYSRQSSGNTIYF.

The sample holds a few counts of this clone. The CDR3 region is CASSLGDTHSYEQYV. Here the CDR3 DNA reads TGCGCCAGCAGCTTGGGGGACACTCATTCCTACGAGCAGTACGTC. The chain has TRBV5-1 and TRBJ2-7; possible D gene TRBD1, 6 bases. Trimming shortened V by 0 bases and J by 1 base, and 11 bases separated the two germline ends. The CDR3 totals 15 residues. The germline CDR1 and CDR2 sequences are SGHRS and YFSETQ.

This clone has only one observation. The CDR3 sequence is CASSNAPGGQPQHF. The DNA of the CDR3 is TGCGCCAGCAGTAATGCACCGGGGGGACAGCCCCAGCATTTT. The chain uses TRBV5-1 and TRBJ1-5; D is perhaps TRBD1 (5 bases). The CDR3 length is 14 residues. Germline V CDR1 and CDR2: SGHRS, YFSETQ. Trimming took 5 bases from V and 7 from J, leaving 16 bases between them.

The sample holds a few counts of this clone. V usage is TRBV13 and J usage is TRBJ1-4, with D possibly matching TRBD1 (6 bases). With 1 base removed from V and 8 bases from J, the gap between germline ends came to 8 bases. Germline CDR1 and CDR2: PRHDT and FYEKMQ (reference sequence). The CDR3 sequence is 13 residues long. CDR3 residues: CASSLEGEEKLFF. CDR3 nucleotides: TGTGCCAGCAGCTTAGAGGGGGAAGAAAAACTGTTTTTT.